The next 32 T cell receptor beta chains were all read from a single sample in a study of T cell responses to AZD1222 COVID-19 vaccine. TCRdb's copy holds only in-frame clones and misses some; the assay was immunoSEQ multiplex PCR. Of over 75,000 clones listed, over 75% were seen once; the top ten hold around 3.7%. Sequencing was performed on peripheral blood, taken 28 days after the second AZD1222 dose. The receptor set was obtained from an adult who received the AZD1222 COVID-19 vaccine.

This chain links TRBV7-9 with TRBJ1-1, with a tentative D call TRBD1 (6 bases). V dropped 3 bases and J dropped 0 bases, with 8 bases sitting between them. In germline, CDR1 is SEHNR, CDR2 FQNEAQ (reference sequence). CDR3 length equals 14 residues. This CDR3 reads CASSFGGLNTEAFF. CDR3 bases: TGTGCCAGCAGCTTCGGGGGGCTGAACACTGAAGCTTTCTTT. The complete variable domain, with remaining parts taken from reference TRBV7-9 and TRBJ1-1, reads DTGVSQNPRHKITKRGQNVTFRCDPISEHNRLYWYRQTLGQGPEFLTYFQNEAQLEKSRLLSDRFSAERPKGSFSTLEIQRTEQGDSAMYLCASSFGGLNTEAFFGQGTRLTVV.

J is TRBJ1-2 and V is TRBV6-5, with 7 bases lining up with TRBD1. This CDR3 comprises 12 residues. V was clipped by 6 bases and J by 8 bases; unmatched bases: 6. Germline CDR1 MNHEY, CDR2 SVGAGI. The CDR3 region is CASREGAGGYTF. CDR3 DNA: TGTGCCAGCAGAGAGGGGGCTGGGGGCTACACCTTC.

This sequence joins TRBV24-1 and TRBJ2-5, with 10 nucleotides matching TRBD1. V gave up 3 bases and J gave up 2 bases; unmatched junction bases: 2. The CDR3 loop spans 15 amino acids. The germline V gene encodes CDR1 KGHDR and CDR2 SFDVKD. CDR3 in amino acids: CATSDRTGGQETQYF. The CDR3, as DNA: TGTGCCACCAGTGATCGGACAGGGGGTCAAGAGACCCAGTACTTC.

V usage is TRBV23-1 and J usage is TRBJ1-5; D unclear. TRBV23-1 has ORF status, its function being uncertain. The CDR3 loop spans 16 amino acids. V was trimmed by 7 bases and J by 0 bases, leaving 16 bases between them. CDR3 sequence: CASTKRRKGSNQPQHF. The CDR3 bases are TGCGCCAGCACTAAAAGGAGGAAAGGTAGCAATCAGCCCCAGCATTTT.

The chain recombines TRBV4-2 with TRBJ1-1, with D perhaps TRBD1 (5 bases). The CDR3 loop spans 12 amino acids. Germline CDR1 LGHNA, CDR2 YNFKEQ. V was cut by 1 base and J by 8 bases, with 8 bases left in between. In nucleotides, the CDR3 is TGTGCCAGCAGCCAAGGTAGGGACGAAGCTTTCTTT. Protein sequence: CASSQGRDEAFF.

The V and J genes are TRBV27 and TRBJ1-5; no clear D gene. Per germline, CDR1 MNHEY and CDR2 SMNVEV (reference sequence). The CDR3 totals 12 residues. The germline V and J ends were trimmed by 8 bases and 3 bases, with 8 bases remaining between them. The CDR3 bases are TGTGCCAGCGCTGATTACAATCAGCCCCAGCATTTT. Protein sequence: CASADYNQPQHF.

The CDR3 loop reads CASSPVGRDTQYF. DNA of the CDR3: TGCGCCAGCAGCCCCGTGGGTCGGGATACGCAGTATTTT. The gene calls are TRBV5-1 and TRBJ2-3; D gene ambiguous. This CDR3 is 13 amino acids long. Trimming cost V 4 bases and J 6 bases, with 12 bases left between them. Germline V CDR1 and CDR2: SGHRS, YFSETQ.

V gene TRBV14 combines with J gene TRBJ1-4; 11 nucleotides align to TRBD1. CDR1 SGHDN and CDR2 FVKESK come from the germline V gene. This CDR3 spans 16 amino acids. J gave up 7 bases and V 4 bases, and 8 bases lay outside the gene matches. CDR3 region: CASSPERTGGGEKLFF. The CDR3 nucleotides are TGTGCCAGCAGCCCGGAGAGGACAGGGGGCGGTGAAAAACTGTTTTTT.

The genes are TRBV28 and TRBJ1-5; no clear D gene. Trimming took 2 bases from V and 7 from J, leaving 12 bases between them. The CDR3 contains 14 residues. Germline CDR1 is MDHEN and CDR2 is SYDVKM. DNA for the CDR3: TGTGCCAGCAGTTTAGGGCAGAATGGCCAGCCCCAGCATTTT. This codes for CASSLGQNGQPQHF. Using reference TRBV28 and TRBJ1-5 for the parts outside the CDR3, the full variable domain is DVKVTQSSRYLVKRTGEKVFLECVQDMDHENMFWYRQDPGLGLRLIYFSYDVKMKEKGDIPEGYSVSREKKERFSLILESASTNQTSMYLCASSLGQNGQPQHFGDGTRLSIL.

V is TRBV3-1 (or the pseudogene TRBV3-2) and J is TRBJ1-1, with 7 bases fitting TRBD1. The CDR3 runs to 13 residues. Germline CDR1 is LGHDT and CDR2 is YNNKEL (reference sequence). The V and J ends lost 10 bases and 5 bases, in that order; junction bases with no gene match: 10. The CDR3 DNA reads as TGTGCCATCTCCCGACAGGGAGGGACTGAAGCTTTCTTT. Encoded protein: CAISRQGGTEAFF.

This rearrangement joins TRBV30 to TRBJ2-5; possible D gene TRBD2, 7 bases. The CDR3 totals 14 residues. V was cut by 2 bases and J by 5 bases, with 15 bases left in between. Per germline, CDR1 GTSNPN and CDR2 SVGIG (reference sequence). As DNA, the CDR3 is TGTGCCTGGAGTCTTAGGGGGGGCCGGGAGACCCAGTACTTC. Amino acids: CAWSLRGGRETQYF.

V is TRBV14 and J is TRBJ2-7; a possible D gene is TRBD1 (5 bases). The germline CDR1 and CDR2 sequences are SGHDN and FVKESK. V was cut by 0 bases and J by 3 bases, with 6 bases left in between. The CDR3 loop spans 13 amino acids. DNA of the CDR3: TGTGCCAGCAGCCAAGAGCAGGGCTACGAGCAGTACTTC. It is translated as CASSQEQGYEQYF.

The chain uses TRBV6-4 and TRBJ1-1; D is undetermined. V was trimmed by 3 bases and J by 0 bases, leaving 5 bases between them. The germline gives CDR1 MRHNA, CDR2 SNTAGT. This CDR3 comprises 13 residues. CDR3 bases: TGTGCCAGCAGTGAGTGGGTGAACACTGAAGCTTTCTTT. Residues: CASSEWVNTEAFF.

DNA of the CDR3: TGTGCCAGCAGTTTAACACAGGTAGCTAACTATGGCTACACCTTC. Amino acids: CASSLTQVANYGYTF. The rearrangement uses TRBV28 and TRBJ1-2, with a weak D call TRBD1 (5 bases). The CDR3 is made up of 15 amino acids. Germline V gene lookup returns CDR1 MDHEN and CDR2 SYDVKM. V dropped 2 bases and J dropped 0 bases, with 10 bases sitting between them.

The genes are TRBV14 and TRBJ2-1; no clear D. Trimming cost V 5 bases and J 3 bases, with 2 bases left between them. The germline gives CDR1 SGHDN, CDR2 FVKESK. CDR3 size: 11 residues. The CDR3 region is CASSYYNEQFF. The CDR3 coding sequence is TGTGCCAGCAGCTACTACAATGAGCAGTTCTTC.

The V call is TRBV19, the J call TRBJ2-1; 8 positions match TRBD1. The CDR3 consists of 12 residues. Germline V gives CDR1 LNHDA, CDR2 SQIVND (reference sequence). J gave up 15 bases and V 5 bases, and 9 bases lay outside the gene matches. CDR3 residues: CASSAQGGGRFF. CDR3 coding DNA: TGTGCCAGTAGTGCACAGGGGGGAGGACGGTTCTTC.

This chain uses TRBV30 with TRBJ1-3, with TRBD1 as a possible D gene (5 bases). Germline assignment: CDR1 GTSNPN and CDR2 SVGIG (reference sequence). V lost 2 bases and J lost 0, with 8 bases in between. The CDR3 runs to 14 residues. CDR3 amino acids: CAWSRGLSGNTIYF. CDR3 sequence (DNA): TGTGCCTGGAGTCGGGGCCTCTCTGGAAACACCATATATTTT.

The chain is built from TRBV9 and TRBJ1-2, with TRBD1 matching 7 bases. The CDR3 loop spans 14 amino acids. J lost 3 bases, V lost 3 bases, and 5 bases had no gene match. Germline lookup yields CDR1 SGDLS and CDR2 YYNGEE. Here the CDR3 DNA reads TGTGCCAGCAGCGACCGGGACAGTCACTATGGCTACACCTTC. Its protein product is CASSDRDSHYGYTF.

The V and J genes are TRBV28 and TRBJ1-1, with unresolved D. Looked up from germline, CDR1 is MDHEN and CDR2 is SYDVKM. There are 12 residues in the CDR3. V lost 5 bases, J lost 4 bases, and 8 bases lay in between. The CDR3 region has the DNA TGTGCCAGCAGTAGTTCGGGCACTGAAGCTTTCTTT. Its translation: CASSSSGTEAFF.

The CDR3 is CAWSNAGQGSYEQYF. CDR3 DNA: TGTGCCTGGAGCAACGCGGGACAGGGATCCTACGAGCAGTACTTC. The chain combines TRBV30 with TRBJ2-7, with 9 bases aligning to TRBD1. V shed 3 bases, J shed 1 base, and the junction held 7 bases outside the gene matches. The CDR3 runs 15 residues. Germline V gene lookup returns CDR1 GTSNPN and CDR2 SVGIG (reference sequence).

The V call is TRBV2, the J call TRBJ1-2, with TRBD1 identical over 7 bases. This CDR3 has 13 residues. The V segment lost 6 bases and the J segment 3 bases; nucleotides outside the gene matches: 4. CDR1 and CDR2 (germline): SNHLY, FYNNEI. The CDR3 protein is CASSTGVDYGYTF. The CDR3 DNA reads TGTGCCAGCAGCACAGGGGTGGACTATGGCTACACCTTC.

The V call is TRBV18, the J call TRBJ2-2; 8 positions agree with TRBD1. The ends lost 5 bases at V and 5 bases at J; junction bases unmatched: 10. The CDR3 contains 16 residues. Germline CDR1 and CDR2: KGHSH and LQKENI. CDR3 amino acids: CASSALTGVETGELFF. The DNA for the CDR3 is TGTGCCAGCTCAGCCCTGACAGGGGTAGAAACCGGGGAGCTGTTTTTT.

The chain links TRBV11-1 to TRBJ2-1; D might be TRBD2 (6 bases). Per germline, CDR1 SGHAT and CDR2 FQDESV (reference sequence). Between the trimmed V and J ends, which lost 5 bases and 1 base, there was a span of 15 bases. The CDR3 covers 16 residues. The CDR3 is CASSPKEGTSYNEQFF. Here the CDR3 DNA reads TGTGCCAGCAGCCCTAAGGAAGGGACTTCCTACAATGAGCAGTTCTTC.

J is TRBJ1-3 and V is TRBV19; tentatively, D is TRBD1 (5 bases). Germline values: CDR1 LNHDA, CDR2 SQIVND (reference sequence). The CDR3 loop spans 16 amino acids. Trimming shortened V by 5 bases and J by 3 bases, and 17 bases separated the two germline ends. The CDR3 DNA sequence: TGTGCCAGTAGTCCCGGGACGGTGGTTGGTGGAAACACCATATATTTT. This gives the protein CASSPGTVVGGNTIYF.

The V gene is TRBV12-3 or TRBV12-4, the J gene TRBJ1-4, with D unclear. V was clipped by 8 bases and J by 8 bases, with 15 bases between them. This CDR3 is built from 13 residues. CDR3 DNA sequence: TGTGCCAGCCATCGCTTCCGGGGAGAAAAACTGTTTTTT. This sequence encodes CASHRFRGEKLFF.

The chain combines TRBV24-1 with TRBJ2-5, with 14 nucleotides matching TRBD2. With V trimmed by 4 bases and J by 1 base, 1 base remained unmatched. In germline, CDR1 is KGHDR, CDR2 SFDVKD. The CDR3 has 16 amino acids. The CDR3 loop is CATSEGLAGVQETQYF. The CDR3 DNA reads as TGTGCCACCAGTGAGGGACTAGCGGGGGTCCAAGAGACCCAGTACTTC.

The genes are TRBV28 and TRBJ1-5, with D possibly being TRBD1 (6 bases). V dropped 6 bases and J dropped 5 bases, with 14 bases sitting between them. From germline, CDR1 is MDHEN and CDR2 SYDVKM. This CDR3 is 14 amino acids long. CDR3 sequence: CASSPGGEDQPQHF. The CDR3 region has the DNA TGTGCCAGCAGCCCGGGGGGCGAAGATCAGCCCCAGCATTTT.

V usage is TRBV28 and J usage is TRBJ2-6; possibly TRBD1 or TRBD2 for D (5 bases each). The CDR3 is 16 residues long. Trimming took 8 bases from V and 0 from J, leaving 14 bases between them. Germline V gene sequence: CDR1 MDHEN, CDR2 SYDVKM. The DNA of the CDR3 is TGTGCCAGCGACAGAGGGGTTTACTCTGGGGCCAACGTCCTGACTTTC. This codes for CASDRGVYSGANVLTF.

This rearrangement joins TRBV24-1 to TRBJ2-1; D gene unclear. This CDR3 has 12 amino acids. V lost 5 bases and J 3 bases, leaving 4 bases between the germline ends. The V gene's germline CDR1 is KGHDR and CDR2 SFDVKD. CDR3 sequence reads: CATSVDYNEQFF. As DNA, the CDR3 is TGTGCCACCAGTGTTGACTACAATGAGCAGTTCTTC.

The rearrangement uses TRBV20-1 and TRBJ2-2; D is unclear. This CDR3 spans 14 amino acids. Per germline, CDR1 DFQATT and CDR2 SNEGSKA (reference sequence). V lost 3 bases to trimming and J lost 2 bases, with 10 bases between them. CDR3 sequence (DNA): TGCAGTGCTAGTCGGAGAACTAACACCGGGGAGCTGTTTTTT. Translation: CSASRRTNTGELFF.

CDR3 sequence reads: CASSQGGNSEQYF. CDR3 nucleotide sequence: TGCGCCAGCAGCCAAGGGGGAAACTCCGAGCAGTACTTC. The J gene is TRBJ2-7, the V gene TRBV4-3; unclear D gene. The ends were cut back, 1 base at V and 6 bases at J, with 10 bases in the middle. This CDR3 comprises 13 residues. Germline CDR1 reads LGHNA; CDR2 reads YSLEER.

The chain links TRBV7-9 to TRBJ1-2; tentatively, D is TRBD1 (5 bases). V lost 5 bases, J lost 8 bases, and 24 bases lay in between. CDR3 length equals 16 residues. The germline V gene has CDR1 SEHNR and CDR2 FQNEAQ (reference sequence). CDR3 sequence reads: CASSPRNLQGVGGYTF. The CDR3 bases are TGTGCCAGCAGCCCACGGAATCTGCAGGGAGTAGGGGGCTACACCTTC.